The 8 T cell receptor beta chains listed next were all sequenced from one sample in a study of T-cell reconstitution after alpha-beta-depleted transplantation in children (dated by TCRdb to 2016 to 2017). This specimen's treatment or condition label, interpreted: allogeneic hematopoietic cell transplantation with graft depleted of TCRalphabeta T cells and CD19 B cells. Preparation of the library involved PCR. Sequencer: Illumina HiSeq 2500. TCR library preparation used molecular barcoding, with unique molecular identifiers applied to normalize quantification of the TCRbeta repertoire. Using fastp trimming at Q25 and MiXCR clonotype assembly, TCRdb reanalyzed the public sequencing data and kept in-frame beta chains. CDR3 protein sequences are deduplicated, and each keeps its most common genes and DNA. Across this sample there are approximately 650,000 distinct CDR3 sequences, with around 13% seen only once. The biggest ten clones account for about 0.79% of the sample.

The source material was PBMCs, sampled before TCRalphabeta/CD19-depleted stem cell transplant. These receptors originate from a girl between 2 and 10 years old with congenital amegakaryocytic thrombocytopenia, due to receive a stem cell transplant.

This clonotype was observed at least ten times. The chain couples TRBV6-5 to TRBJ2-2; no reliable D call. CDR1 is MNHEY, CDR2 SVGAGI, per germline. V lost 6 bases and J 4 bases, leaving 18 bases between the germline ends. The CDR3 is 16 amino acids. The DNA for the CDR3 is TGTGCCAGCAGGTTATCCCCTGGGGATCCCACCGGGGAGCTGTTTTTT. As protein: CASRLSPGDPTGELFF.

In this sample, this clonotype turned up many times. The chain uses TRBV10-1 and TRBJ2-1, with 7 positions matching TRBD2. The CDR3 extends over 17 amino acids. Unmatched junction bases numbered 13, after V lost 2 bases and J lost 6 bases. From germline, CDR1 is WNHNN and CDR2 SYGVQD (reference sequence). For the CDR3, the DNA is TGCGCCAGCAGTGAGCTCGGCCTAGCGGACCGGGGCAATGAGCAGTTCTTC. Amino acids: CASSELGLADRGNEQFF.

This clonotype came up a few times. The chain employs TRBV5-1 and TRBJ2-7; 9 bases align to TRBD1. Trimming took 2 bases from V and 13 from J; bases not matched to a gene: 13. The CDR3 loop spans 14 amino acids. Germline lookup yields CDR1 SGHRS and CDR2 YFSETQ. CDR3 protein: CASSFPTGGGERYF. Written as DNA, the CDR3 is TGCGCCAGCAGCTTCCCGACAGGGGGTGGCGAGCGATACTTC. Combining the CDR3 with reference TRBV5-1 and TRBJ2-7 gives the whole variable domain KAGVTQTPRYLIKTRGQQVTLSCSPISGHRSVSWYQQTPGQGLQFLFEYFSETQRNKGNFPGRFSGRQFSNSRSEMNVSTLELGDSALYLCASSFPTGGGERYFGPGTRLTVT.

This clonotype appeared once. This chain uses TRBV20-1 with TRBJ2-3; D is perhaps TRBD2 (6 bases). From germline, CDR1 is DFQATT and CDR2 SNEGSKA (reference sequence). The CDR3 length is 13 residues. V was clipped by 6 bases and J by 3 bases, with 13 bases between them. CDR3 bases: TGCAGTGCCGACCTAGCGCCAACAGATACGCAGTATTTT. Amino acids: CSADLAPTDTQYF.

The chain uses TRBV6-4 and TRBJ2-1; 8 bases are a match to TRBD1. The trim removed 5 bases at V and 8 bases at J, leaving 5 bases unmatched. Germline V gives CDR1 MRHNA, CDR2 SNTAGT. The CDR3 runs to 13 residues. The CDR3 DNA follows: TGTGCCAGCAGTCCAGGGGGCAGGGATGAGCAGTTCTTC. It encodes CASSPGGRDEQFF.

This clonotype has at least ten counts. The gene calls are TRBV20-1 and TRBJ2-7; TRBD2 might be the D (5 bases). This CDR3 has 15 residues. The germline CDR1 and CDR2 sequences are DFQATT and SNEGSKA (reference sequence). The V end was cut by 0 bases, the J end by 3 bases, with 15 bases between. This CDR3 is CSARDLTGIGYEQYF. The CDR3 DNA follows: TGCAGTGCTAGAGATCTGACGGGGATAGGCTACGAGCAGTACTTC.

Many counts were recorded for this clonotype. This chain's CDR3 is CASSYLNTEAFF. The CDR3 DNA sequence: TGTGCCAGCAGCTACCTTAACACTGAAGCTTTCTTT. This chain connects TRBV7-9 to TRBJ1-1; the D is unclear. CDR3 length: 12 residues. Trimming stripped 4 bases from V and 2 bases from J, with 5 bases between. Germline assignment: CDR1 SEHNR and CDR2 FQNEAQ (reference sequence).

A few counts support this clonotype. The V call is TRBV5-1, the J call TRBJ2-7, with 8 bases aligning to TRBD2. Trimming at V came to 0 bases and at J to 5 bases, leaving 10 bases not matched to a gene. The CDR3 extends over 16 amino acids. CDR1 is SGHRS and CDR2 is YFSETQ in the germline V gene. Here the CDR3 reads CASSLVVAGTPDEQYF. In DNA form, the CDR3 reads TGCGCCAGCAGCTTGGTGGTAGCGGGAACTCCGGACGAGCAGTACTTC.